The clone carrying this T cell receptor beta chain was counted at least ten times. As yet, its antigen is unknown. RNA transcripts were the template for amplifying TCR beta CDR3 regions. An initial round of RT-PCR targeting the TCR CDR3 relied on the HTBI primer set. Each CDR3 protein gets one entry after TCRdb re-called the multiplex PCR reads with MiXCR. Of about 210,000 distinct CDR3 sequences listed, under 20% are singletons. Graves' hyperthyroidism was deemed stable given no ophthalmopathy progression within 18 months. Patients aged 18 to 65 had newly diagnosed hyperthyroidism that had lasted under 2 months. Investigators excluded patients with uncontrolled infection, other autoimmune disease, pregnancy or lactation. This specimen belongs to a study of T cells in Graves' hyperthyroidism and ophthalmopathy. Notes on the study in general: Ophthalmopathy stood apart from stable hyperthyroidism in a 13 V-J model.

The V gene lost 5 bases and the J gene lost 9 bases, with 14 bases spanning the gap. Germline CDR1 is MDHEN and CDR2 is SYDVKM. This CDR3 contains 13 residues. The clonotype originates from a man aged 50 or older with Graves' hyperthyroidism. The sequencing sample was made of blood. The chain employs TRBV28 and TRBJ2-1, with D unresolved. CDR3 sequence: CASSPPLEGEQFF. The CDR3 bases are TGTGCCAGCAGTCCACCGTTGGAAGGTGAGCAGTTCTTC.